This T cell receptor beta chain derives from a study of T cells in Graves' hyperthyroidism and ophthalmopathy. TCR beta CDR3 region amplification was performed from RNA transcripts. The primer set for the first-round RT-PCR of the TCR CDR3 was HTBI. MiXCR was run by TCRdb on the multiplex PCR reads, yielding one entry per CDR3 protein. The data hold 700,000 or so distinct CDR3 sequences, with roughly 15% observed a single time. V shed 5 bases and J shed 0 bases, with 5 bases lying between them. Germline CDR1 and CDR2: DFQATT and SNEGSKA (reference sequence). This CDR3 has 13 amino acids. In this sample, this clonotype turned up many times.

Material: blood. This clonotype was sampled from a woman between 50 and 59 years old with Graves' ophthalmopathy. The rearrangement links TRBV20-1 to TRBJ2-6; no firm D call. CDR3 sequence (DNA): TGCAGTGCTCCCGACTCTGGGGCCAACGTCCTGACTTTC. Translating it yields CSAPDSGANVLTF.